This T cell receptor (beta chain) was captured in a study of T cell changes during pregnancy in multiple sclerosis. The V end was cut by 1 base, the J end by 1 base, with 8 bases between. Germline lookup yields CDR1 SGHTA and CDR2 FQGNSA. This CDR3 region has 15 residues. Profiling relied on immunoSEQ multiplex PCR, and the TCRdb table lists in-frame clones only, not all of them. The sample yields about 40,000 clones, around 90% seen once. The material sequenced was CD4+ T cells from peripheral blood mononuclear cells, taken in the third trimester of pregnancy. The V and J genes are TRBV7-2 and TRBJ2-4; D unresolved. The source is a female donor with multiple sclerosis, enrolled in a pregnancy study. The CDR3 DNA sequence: TGTGCCAGCAGCTTAGGAGTGATTGCCAAAAACATTCAGTACTTC. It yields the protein CASSLGVIAKNIQYF. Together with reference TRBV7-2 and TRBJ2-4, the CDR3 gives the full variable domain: GAGVSQSPSNKVTEKGKDVELRCDPISGHTALYWYRQSLGQGLEFLIYFQGNSAPDKSGLPSDRFSAERTGGSVSTLTIQRTQQEDSAVYLCASSLGVIAKNIQYFGAGTRLSVL.